The present entry profiles one T cell receptor (beta chain) with its context. Antigen unknown. The TCR beta CDR3 regions underwent amplification using RNA transcripts as the source. First-round RT-PCR targeting the TCR CDR3 was performed with the HTBI primer set. TCRdb re-analysed the multiplex PCR reads in MiXCR, keeping a single row per CDR3 protein. The sample includes about 610,000 distinct CDR3 sequences, around 15% seen only once; the top ten take 2.5% to 4%. The sample is drawn from a study of T cells in Graves' hyperthyroidism and ophthalmopathy. In germline, CDR1 is DFQATT, CDR2 SNEGSKA (reference sequence). This CDR3 has 12 residues. Trimming pared 5 bases from V and 6 bases from J, leaving 13 bases between. Findings and limits, study-wide: Ophthalmopathy was separated from stable hyperthyroidism by a 13 V-J model.

Diagnostic assessment was based on clinical symptoms, serum thyroxine and TRAb, thyroid ultrasound and orbital computed tomography. This receptor was taken from a woman between 40 and 50 years old with Graves' ophthalmopathy. V gene TRBV20-1 combines with J gene TRBJ1-2; possibly TRBD1 for D (6 bases). The source material was blood. The CDR3 DNA is TGCAGTGCTCCGCCCAGGGGCGATGGCTACACCTTC. Its protein product is CSAPPRGDGYTF.